The rows below give T cell receptor beta chains drawn from one sample of a study of T cells after yellow fever vaccination. TCRdb fed the 5' RACE reads into MiXCR, producing one record per CDR3 protein. The sample lists 250,000 or so distinct CDR3 sequences, 6.9% occurring once. The specimen comprised CD4+ T cells sorted from PBMCs, sampled 15 days after the yellow fever booster vaccination. These TCRs come from a man aged 30 to 39 who received the YFV17D yellow fever vaccine. Both conserved end residues are part of each CDR3. D genes are given only for firm matches. Rows may omit the clone size; those that give it use once, few, many or a size class.

J gene | D gene | V gene | clone size | CDR3 DNA | CDR3 protein
TRBJ2-2 | . | TRBV19 | . | TGTGCCAGTAGCTCAGGCAGGGCGTCCACCGGGGAGCTGTTTTTT | CASSSGRASTGELFF
TRBJ1-1 | . | TRBV20-1 | many | TGCAGTGCTAGGTATGGCGGATTAGGCACTGAAGCTTTCTTT | CSARYGGLGTEAFF
TRBJ2-3 | . | TRBV7-2 | few | TGTGCCAGCAGCCCCGGTTCGACCGTTAGCACAGATACGCAGTATTTT | CASSPGSTVSTDTQYF
TRBJ2-7 | . | TRBV30 | few | TGTGCCTGGAGTGTAAGTGGTGGGGGAGCCGGGGAGCAGTACTTC | CAWSVSGGGAGEQYF
TRBJ1-6 | TRBD1 | TRBV15 | many | TGTGCCACCAGCCGGGACAGAAATTCACCCCTCCACTTT | CATSRDRNSPLHF
TRBJ2-2 | . | TRBV12-3/TRBV12-4 | few | TGTGCCAGCAATGGACTGGCCGGGTTCACCGGGGAGCTGTTTTTT | CASNGLAGFTGELFF
TRBJ2-7 | TRBD2 | TRBV20-1 | many | TGCAGTGCTAGAGATCTGGCTAGCGGGAGGGCCACCCCCTACGAGCAGTACTTC | CSARDLASGRATPYEQYF
TRBJ2-2 | . | TRBV6-5 | many | TGTGCCAGCAGTTACTCACGCCGTGGCGGGGAGCTGTTTTTT | CASSYSRRGGELFF
TRBJ2-5 | . | TRBV12-3/TRBV12-4 | many | TGTGCCAGCAGTTTGGGGCTCCTCCAAGAGACCCAGTACTTC | CASSLGLLQETQYF
TRBJ2-5 | . | TRBV5-1 | many | TGCGCCAGCAGCCCCGAAGCCCAAGAGACCCAGTACTTC | CASSPEAQETQYF
TRBJ2-7 | . | TRBV5-4 | . | TGTGCCAGCAGCTCCCGTACGGGAGAGGCCTACGAGCAGTACTTC | CASSSRTGEAYEQYF
TRBJ2-3 | TRBD1 | TRBV7-9 | few | TGTGCCAGCAGGGGGACAGAGCCGCGCACAGATACGCAGTATTTT | CASRGTEPRTDTQYF
TRBJ2-7 | . | TRBV15 | many | TGTGCCACCAGCAGAGATGCCTACGAGCAGTACTTC | CATSRDAYEQYF
TRBJ2-5 | . | TRBV9 | many | TGTGCCAGCAGTCCTAGGCTGAAAGAGACCCAGTACTTC | CASSPRLKETQYF
TRBJ2-2 | TRBD1 | TRBV20-1 | . | TGCAGTGCTAGCTCGGGACAGGGGGTGCGGGAGCTGTTTTTT | CSASSGQGVRELFF
TRBJ2-7 | TRBD1 | TRBV19 | few | TGTGCCAGTAGGCTTTCCGGGACAGGGGGTAACGAGCAGTACTTC | CASRLSGTGGNEQYF
TRBJ1-1 | . | TRBV27 | . | TGTGCCAGCAGTTTTGACTGCGGGTACATGAACACTGAAGCTTTCTTT | CASSFDCGYMNTEAFF
TRBJ2-5 | . | TRBV2 | many | TGTGCCATCTTACCCGGGACACACCAAGAGACCCAGTACTTC | CAILPGTHQETQYF
TRBJ1-2 | . | TRBV20-1 | few | TGCACCTCGACGGGAAACTATGGCTACACCTTC | CTSTGNYGYTF
TRBJ2-1 | TRBD1 | TRBV5-6 | few | TGTGCCAGCCTTCGGGCAGGGGGTTACAATGAGCAGTTCTTC | CASLRAGGYNEQFF
TRBJ2-2 | . | TRBV5-1 | few | TGCGCCGTGCGGGGGCGCACCGGGGAGCTGTTTTTT | CAVRGRTGELFF
TRBJ2-3 | TRBD2 | TRBV29-1 | many | TGCAGCGACCGAATAGCGGGGCGTACGCAGTATTTT | CSDRIAGRTQYF
TRBJ1-1 | TRBD1 | TRBV5-1 | . | TGCGCCAGCAGGGGGGGACAGGGGATTCACACTGAAGCTTTCTTT | CASRGGQGIHTEAFF
TRBJ1-1 | . | TRBV3-1 | . | TGTGCCAGCAGCCAACCGGGGGGAGGTCGGTTGGCTTTCTTT | CASSQPGGGRLAFF
TRBJ2-7 | . | TRBV7-9 | . | TGTGCCAGCAGCTTAAGGCCAGGGATGAACGAGCAGTACTTC | CASSLRPGMNEQYF
TRBJ2-1 | . | TRBV27 | . | TGTGCCAGCAGTTTATTAATCGCTTCGGAGCAGTTCTTC | CASSLLIASEQFF
TRBJ1-6 | . | TRBV9 | once | TGTGCCAGCAGCGCGAAAGAGGCAGATAATTCACCCCTCCACTTT | CASSAKEADNSPLHF
TRBJ2-1 | TRBD2 | TRBV20-1 | . | TGCAGTGCTACCTTTGGACTAGCTGGAAACGGGCAGTTCTTC | CSATFGLAGNGQFF
TRBJ2-2 | . | TRBV5-1 | . | TGCGCCAGCAGCTTGGTTTGGGGGTCGAACACCGGGGAGCTGTTTTTT | CASSLVWGSNTGELFF
TRBJ2-1 | TRBD2 | TRBV15 | . | TGTGCCACCAGCGAACGACTAGCGGAGCAGTTCTTC | CATSERLAEQFF
TRBJ2-1 | TRBD2 | TRBV19 | . | TGTGCCAGTAGTAGGGGAGTGCCGGGACTAGCGGGTGAGCAGTTCTTC | CASSRGVPGLAGEQFF
TRBJ1-4 | . | TRBV7-2 | many | TGTGCCAGCAGCTCTGGGGTTTATCAAAAACTGTTTTTT | CASSSGVYQKLFF
TRBJ2-7 | TRBD2 | TRBV12-3/TRBV12-4 | many | TGTGCCAGCAGCCTTGGACTAGGGGTGTACGAGCAGTACTTC | CASSLGLGVYEQYF
TRBJ1-6 | . | TRBV11-1 | . | TGTGCCAGCAGCTTAGGACAGGAGTCCTCGCACCTTAATTCACCCCTCCACTTT | CASSLGQESSHLNSPLHF